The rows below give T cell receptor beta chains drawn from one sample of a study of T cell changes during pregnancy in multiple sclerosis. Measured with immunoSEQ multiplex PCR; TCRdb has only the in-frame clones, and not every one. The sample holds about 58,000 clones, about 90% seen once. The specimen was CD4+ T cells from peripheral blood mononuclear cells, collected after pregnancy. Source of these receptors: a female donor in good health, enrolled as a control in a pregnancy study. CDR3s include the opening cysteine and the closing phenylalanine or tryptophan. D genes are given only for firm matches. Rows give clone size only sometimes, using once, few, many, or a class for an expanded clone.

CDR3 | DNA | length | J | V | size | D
CASSGGTRDTQYF | TGTGCCAGTAGCGGGGGGACAAGAGATACGCAGTATTTT | 13 | TRBJ2-3 | TRBV19 | . | .
CASGVERVYGYTF | TGTGCCAGCGGGGTGGAGAGGGTTTATGGCTACACCTTC | 13 | TRBJ1-2 | TRBV6-1 | . | .
CASSLFERGKGEQYF | TGTGCCAGCAGCTTGTTCGAGCGGGGTAAGGGCGAGCAGTACTTC | 15 | TRBJ2-7 | TRBV7-6 | . | TRBD2
CAWSVTGDEQFF | TGTGCCTGGAGTGTGACAGGGGATGAGCAGTTCTTC | 12 | TRBJ2-1 | TRBV30 | . | TRBD1
CAWSWPNPPGNTIYF | TGTGCCTGGAGTTGGCCCAACCCTCCTGGAAACACCATATATTTT | 15 | TRBJ1-3 | TRBV30 | . | .
CASSAGGQIYNEQFF | TGCGCCAGCAGCGCGGGGGGCCAGATCTACAATGAGCAGTTCTTC | 15 | TRBJ2-1 | TRBV5-1 | . | TRBD2
CASSQDKGGPGYF | TGCGCCAGCAGCCAAGATAAAGGCGGTCCCGGCTACTTC | 13 | TRBJ2-4 | TRBV4-3 | . | .
CASSLHLSELPNGYTF | TGTGCCAGCAGCCTCCATTTATCGGAGCTCCCCAATGGCTACACCTTC | 16 | TRBJ1-2 | TRBV7-9 | . | .
CASSWTGVEKLFF | TGTGCCAGCAGCTGGACAGGGGTTGAAAAACTGTTTTTT | 13 | TRBJ1-4 | TRBV6-6 | once | TRBD1
CASETSLYNEQFF | TGTGCTAGTGAAACTAGCCTTTACAATGAGCAGTTCTTC | 13 | TRBJ2-1 | TRBV12-5 | . | .
CASGLSVSRSYEQYF | TGTGCTAGTGGTCTCTCAGTTTCCCGCTCCTACGAGCAGTACTTC | 15 | TRBJ2-7 | TRBV12-5 | . | .
CASSQDEKRGGGTDTQYF | TGCGCCAGCAGCCAAGATGAAAAGCGGGGGGGCGGCACAGATACGCAGTATTTT | 18 | TRBJ2-3 | TRBV4-3 | . | TRBD2
CASSRLAWGSGEQYF | TGTGCCAGCAGCCGACTAGCATGGGGCTCGGGCGAGCAGTACTTC | 15 | TRBJ2-7 | TRBV7-3 | once | TRBD2
CASSPLALNQPQHF | TGTGCCAGCTCACCACTAGCCTTGAATCAGCCCCAGCATTTT | 14 | TRBJ1-5 | TRBV18 | . | .
CASSAHTGTNSYEQYF | TGTGCCAGCAGCGCGCACACCGGGACTAACTCCTACGAGCAGTACTTC | 16 | TRBJ2-7 | TRBV9 | . | TRBD2
CASSFDRGFYNEQFF | TGTGCCAGCAGCTTCGACAGGGGCTTCTACAATGAGCAGTTCTTC | 15 | TRBJ2-1 | TRBV7-3 | . | TRBD1
CASSVDRGANYGYTF | TGTGCCAGCAGCGTAGACAGGGGGGCTAACTATGGCTACACCTTC | 15 | TRBJ1-2 | TRBV9 | once | TRBD1
CASTPGQGTYEQYF | TGTGCCAGCACCCCGGGACAGGGGACCTACGAGCAGTACTTC | 14 | TRBJ2-7 | TRBV6-1 | . | TRBD1
CASRGRQEPNTEAFF | TGTGCCAGCAGAGGAAGACAGGAGCCGAACACTGAAGCTTTCTTT | 15 | TRBJ1-1 | TRBV2 | once | .
CASSPGQRETQYF | TGTGCCAGCAGCCCGGGACAGCGGGAGACCCAGTACTTC | 13 | TRBJ2-5 | TRBV11-2 | . | TRBD1
CASSQGAEGQPQHF | TGTGCCAGTAGTCAGGGGGCGGAGGGTCAGCCCCAGCATTTT | 14 | TRBJ1-5 | TRBV10-3 | . | TRBD1
CASGLGQGLTGELFF | TGTGCCAGCGGATTAGGACAGGGGCTGACCGGGGAGCTGTTTTTT | 15 | TRBJ2-2 | TRBV9 | . | TRBD1
CASREQTGGSEKLFF | TGTGCCAGCAGGGAACAGACAGGAGGTAGTGAAAAACTGTTTTTT | 15 | TRBJ1-4 | TRBV25-1 | . | .
CASSQGPGNEQFF | TGCGCCAGCAGCCAAGGCCCAGGGAATGAGCAGTTCTTC | 13 | TRBJ2-1 | TRBV4-1 | . | .